Below are 32 T cell receptor beta chains sequenced from a single sample in a study of blood T cells in healthy people across ages. The second PCR ran roughly 7 to 12 cycles with a sample-barcoded 5' primer and J-beta primers. Each CDR3 protein is one row after TCRdb ran MiXCR on the 5' RACE reads. The repertoire holds around 600,000 distinct CDR3 sequences, with around 48% as singletons. Specimen: blood. Source of these receptors: a man aged 80 or over in good health.

This clonotype was detected a few times. As DNA, the CDR3 is TGCAGCGTTGAAGAGGGGGGGCGAGAGCAGTTCTTC. Its translation is CSVEEGGREQFF. The V and J genes are TRBV29-1 and TRBJ2-1; TRBD2 is a possible D gene (7 bases). This CDR3 is built from 12 residues. V shed 0 bases and J shed 10 bases, with 10 bases lying between them. CDR1 is SQVTM, CDR2 ANQGSEA, per germline.

The V gene is TRBV4-3, the J gene TRBJ2-1, with D unresolved. This CDR3 comprises 16 residues. V lost 0 bases to trimming and J lost 4 bases, with 13 bases between them. CDR1 and CDR2 (germline): LGHNA, YSLEER. Here the CDR3 DNA reads TGCGCCAGCAGCCAAGAATATACCGGCGTATACAATGAGCAGTTCTTC. Translation: CASSQEYTGVYNEQFF.

The rearrangement links TRBV20-1 to TRBJ2-1; TRBD2 agrees at 10 bases. Germline V gives CDR1 DFQATT, CDR2 SNEGSKA (reference sequence). The CDR3 totals 13 residues. V was clipped by 5 bases and J by 3 bases; unmatched bases: 1. In nucleotides, the CDR3 is TGCAGTGCTTTAGCGGGGGGCTACAATGAGCAGTTCTTC. This sequence encodes CSALAGGYNEQFF.

CDR3 DNA sequence: TGTGCCAGCAGTCCGCTCCGGGACAGGGGAAGTGGGGCCAACGTCCTGACTTTC. Amino acid sequence: CASSPLRDRGSGANVLTF. The chain carries TRBV6-2 or TRBV6-3 and TRBJ2-6, with TRBD1 matching 10 bases. The CDR3 has 18 amino acids. Germline V lookup: CDR1 MNHEY, CDR2 SVGEGT. The V segment lost 5 bases and the J segment 3 bases; nucleotides outside the gene matches: 10.

The DNA of the CDR3 is TGTGCCAGCAGCTCGCAATGGGAGCGGGAACTTAGCACAGATACGCAGTATTTT. Protein sequence: CASSSQWERELSTDTQYF. The chain is built from TRBV5-6 and TRBJ2-3; 7 nucleotides agree with TRBD2. Germline V lookup: CDR1 SGHDT, CDR2 YYEEEE. V was pared by 3 bases and J by 0 bases, with 13 bases of the junction left unmatched. The CDR3 totals 18 residues.

This clonotype appeared a few times. This sequence joins TRBV7-9 and TRBJ2-5; D remains unclear. In germline, CDR1 is SEHNR, CDR2 FQNEAQ (reference sequence). CDR3 length equals 14 residues. Trimming removed 3 bases at V and 5 bases at J, with 13 bases between. CDR3 residues: CASSFGPARETQYF. The CDR3 coding sequence is TGTGCCAGCAGCTTTGGCCCGGCGAGGGAGACCCAGTACTTC.

A few counts support this clonotype. The V call is TRBV20-1, the J call TRBJ2-3; 13 bases line up with TRBD2. Trimming cost V 6 bases and J 3 bases; bases outside gene matches: 9. CDR3 size: 16 residues. CDR1 DFQATT and CDR2 SNEGSKA come from the germline V gene (reference sequence). The CDR3 is CSARPGTSGKTDTQYF. The CDR3, as DNA: TGCAGTGCCAGGCCCGGGACTAGCGGGAAGACAGATACGCAGTATTTT.

The chain carries TRBV6-5 and TRBJ2-1; tentatively, D is TRBD1 (5 bases). V lost 8 bases, J lost 7 bases, and 12 bases lay in between. The CDR3 contains 12 residues. Per the germline V gene, CDR1 is MNHEY and CDR2 is SVGAGI. The CDR3: CASGLQENEQFF. The CDR3 nucleotides read TGTGCCAGCGGTTTACAGGAGAATGAGCAGTTCTTC.

Notes on this clonotype: One junction end disagrees with the germline gene, perhaps due to a read error. This chain links TRBV3-1 with TRBJ2-7; the D call may be TRBD1 or TRBD2 (6 bases each). Germline CDR1 LGHDT, CDR2 YNNKEL (reference sequence). The CDR3 consists of 12 residues. CDR3 DNA: TGTGCCAGCAGCTGGGGGGCCTACGGGCAGTACTTC. This codes for CASSWGAYGQYF.

The chain recombines TRBV6-4 with TRBJ2-3; 8 bases align to TRBD2. J was trimmed by 8 bases and V by 3 bases; bases with no gene match: 7. CDR1 and CDR2 from the germline V gene are MRHNA and SNTAGT. This CDR3 has 14 residues. CDR3 amino acids: CASSESAGDVTQYF. CDR3 nucleotide sequence: TGTGCCAGCAGTGAATCAGCGGGAGATGTTACGCAGTATTTT.

This rearrangement joins TRBV2 to TRBJ2-1; D may be TRBD2 (7 bases). The CDR3 has 14 amino acids. The V gene's germline CDR1 is SNHLY and CDR2 FYNNEI. V lost 6 bases and J 8 bases, leaving 17 bases between the germline ends. CDR3 DNA sequence: TGTGCCAGCAGGAGGGGGGGCCGCGGGGATGAGCAGTTCTTC. As protein: CASRRGGRGDEQFF.

The V call is TRBV3-1, the J call TRBJ2-3; possibly TRBD1 or TRBD2 for D (6 bases each). This CDR3 contains 13 residues. CDR1 is LGHDT, CDR2 YNNKEL, per germline (reference sequence). Trimming took off 4 bases at V and 9 bases at J, with 14 bases between the two ends. The CDR3 protein is CASSRGAVRTQYF. The CDR3 region has the DNA TGTGCCAGCAGCCGGGGGGCCGTTCGGACGCAGTATTTT.

This rearrangement joins TRBV7-3 to TRBJ2-3; D may be TRBD2 (6 bases). The CDR3 runs 14 residues. Germline V lookup: CDR1 SGHTA, CDR2 FQGTGA. V lost 5 bases, J lost 4 bases, and 13 bases lay in between. DNA for the CDR3: TGTGCCAGCAGCCAAAGCGGGTTGGCAGATACGCAGTATTTT. Amino acid sequence: CASSQSGLADTQYF.

The chain recombines TRBV20-1 with TRBJ2-7; TRBD2 agrees at 16 bases. The CDR3 has 16 residues. Losses at the gene ends were 3 bases for V and 0 bases for J; bases not matched to a gene: 2. CDR1 DFQATT and CDR2 SNEGSKA come from the germline V gene (reference sequence). The CDR3 bases are TGCAGTGCTAGGGGACTAGCGGGGGGGATCTCCTACGAGCAGTACTTC. Translated: CSARGLAGGISYEQYF.

This clonotype was seen many times. The J gene is TRBJ1-4, the V gene TRBV4-3; tentative D call: TRBD1 (6 bases). The CDR3 runs 17 residues. V was pared by 0 bases and J by 3 bases, with 14 bases between. The germline V gene has CDR1 LGHNA and CDR2 YSLEER. In nucleotides, the CDR3 is TGCGCCAGCAGCCAAGAGTTTAGGGGGGTCCCTAATGAAAAACTGTTTTTT. It encodes CASSQEFRGVPNEKLFF.

For the CDR3, the DNA is TGTGCCAGCAGCGGGACTAGCGGGGGAGCAGATACGCAGTATTTT. Translated, it gives CASSGTSGGADTQYF. The chain links TRBV2 to TRBJ2-3; 14 bases are shared with TRBD2. The CDR3 length is 15 residues. Germline CDR1 reads SNHLY; CDR2 reads FYNNEI. V dropped 6 bases and J dropped 4; count of bases not matched to a gene: 3.

The chain joins TRBV29-1 to TRBJ1-2; perhaps TRBD1 as D (5 bases). Germline loops: CDR1 SQVTM, CDR2 ANQGSEA. The CDR3 totals 10 residues. Trimming took 2 bases from V and 7 from J, leaving 5 bases between them. CDR3 nucleotides: TGCAGCGTTGAAAGGGGTGGCTACACCTTC. This codes for CSVERGGYTF. Together with reference TRBV29-1 and TRBJ1-2, the CDR3 gives the full variable domain: SAVISQKPSRDICQRGTSLTIQCQVDSQVTMMFWYRQQPGQSLTLIATANQGSEATYESGFVIDKFPISRPNLTFSTLTVSNMSPEDSSIYLCSVERGGYTFGSGTRLTVV.

This clonotype has only a few counts. V is TRBV7-6 and J is TRBJ1-2; D is unresolved. This CDR3 is 13 amino acids long. Germline CDR1 reads SGHVS; CDR2 reads FNYEAQ. The V and J ends lost 0 bases and 5 bases respectively, with 7 bases between them. Here the CDR3 DNA reads TGTGCCAGCAGCTTAGCGAAAGGGTATGGCTACACCTTC. Its protein product is CASSLAKGYGYTF.

Worth noting for this clonotype: A clone one base away is much larger, so this may be a read error. The chain joins TRBV6-5 to TRBJ2-1; D tentatively reads TRBD1 or TRBD2 (6 bases each). Trimming took off 6 bases at V and 12 bases at J, with 18 bases between the two ends. Germline lookup yields CDR1 MNHEY and CDR2 SVGAGI. The CDR3 consists of 13 residues. The CDR3 DNA reads TGTGCCAGCAGCCCACCCGACAGGAGGGTGCAGTTCTTC. Its translation: CASSPPDRRVQFF.

This clonotype was recorded many times. The rearrangement joins TRBV6-5 to TRBJ2-7, with D perhaps matching TRBD1 (6 bases). Germline V gives CDR1 MNHEY, CDR2 SVGAGI. The CDR3 is made up of 16 amino acids. Trimming removed 0 bases from V and 3 bases from J, with 15 bases in between. CDR3 protein: CASSYSNRVDGYEQYF. CDR3 bases: TGTGCCAGCAGTTACTCGAACAGGGTGGACGGCTACGAGCAGTACTTC.

The rearrangement links TRBV20-1 to TRBJ2-5; 8 bases are shared with TRBD1. Near its end, the DNA agrees better with TRBJ2-7, so the J call may be wrong. The CDR3 extends over 14 amino acids. Germline values: CDR1 DFQATT, CDR2 SNEGSKA (reference sequence). The CDR3 bases are TGCAGTGCTAACCGGGACAGGATCCTTTACGAGCAGTACTTC. This gives the protein CSANRDRILYEQYF.

The chain recombines TRBV5-1 with TRBJ2-3; no definite D call. V was clipped by 4 bases and J by 3 bases, with 12 bases between them. Germline-derived CDR1 and CDR2 are SGHRS and YFSETQ. The CDR3 spans 14 residues. The CDR3 reads CASSPGEGTDTQYF. The DNA for the CDR3 is TGCGCCAGCAGCCCGGGTGAAGGGACAGATACGCAGTATTTT.

In DNA form, the CDR3 reads TGTGCCAGCAGCCAAGTTCTGAACAGGGTACGCGAGCAGTACTTC. Translating gives CASSQVLNRVREQYF. The V gene is TRBV4-2, the J gene TRBJ2-4; tentative D call: TRBD1 (6 bases). The end of the DNA aligns better with TRBJ2-7, so the J call may be wrong. The CDR3 has 15 residues. Per the germline V gene, CDR1 is LGHNA and CDR2 is YNFKEQ.

The CDR3 loop reads CASSLTRPVTDTQYF. CDR3 nucleotides: TGTGCCAGCAGCTTAACCCGGCCAGTCACAGATACGCAGTATTTT. The chain has TRBV7-2 and TRBJ2-3, with D hard to call. Per germline, CDR1 SGHTA and CDR2 FQGNSA. CDR3 length equals 15 residues. Trimming took off 2 bases at V and 2 bases at J, with 11 bases between the two ends.

Comment on this clonotype: A clone one base away is much larger, so this may be a read error. The gene calls are TRBV6-6 and TRBJ2-7, with D possibly TRBD2 on 5 matching bases. This CDR3 is built from 12 residues. Trimming removed 7 bases at V and 7 bases at J, with 14 bases between. Germline CDR1 is MNHNY and CDR2 is SVGAGI (reference sequence). This CDR3 reads CASTPSRDEQYF. In DNA form, the CDR3 reads TGTGCCAGCACTCCCTCTCGGGATGAGCAGTACTTC.

The chain carries TRBV7-2 and TRBJ2-1; either TRBD1 or TRBD2 may supply D (5 bases each). V lost 2 bases and J lost 7, with 12 bases in between. Germline CDR1 and CDR2: SGHTA and FQGNSA. The CDR3 spans 14 residues. Here the CDR3 DNA reads TGTGCCAGCAGCTTAAGGGACCGGATAAATGAGCAGTTCTTC. It specifies CASSLRDRINEQFF.

The chain links TRBV3-1 to TRBJ2-7; TRBD2 matches at 8 bases. V was pared by 1 base and J by 5 bases, with 7 bases of the junction left unmatched. The CDR3 spans 15 residues. The germline gives CDR1 LGHDT, CDR2 YNNKEL (reference sequence). The CDR3 loop reads CASSQGAGETHEQYF. DNA for the CDR3: TGTGCCAGCAGCCAAGGAGCGGGAGAAACCCACGAGCAGTACTTC.

This clonotype was counted once. The CDR3 DNA is TGTGCCAGCAGTGGTCTGGGGATTGGCACTGAAGCTTTCTTT. Protein sequence: CASSGLGIGTEAFF. The chain employs TRBV2 and TRBJ1-1; D not certain. Germline V gene sequence: CDR1 SNHLY, CDR2 FYNNEI. Trimming stripped 4 bases from V and 4 bases from J, with 13 bases between. The length of the CDR3 is 14 residues.

This chain links TRBV6-4 with TRBJ2-7; D remains ambiguous. CDR3 length: 14 residues. Germline V lookup: CDR1 MRHNA, CDR2 SNTAGT. V lost 3 bases and J 2 bases, leaving 11 bases between the germline ends. The CDR3: CASSDSYLTYEQYF. In DNA, the CDR3 is TGTGCCAGCAGTGATTCCTACTTAACCTACGAGCAGTACTTC.

This clonotype was counted once. The chain has TRBV3-1 and TRBJ2-7; possibly TRBD2 for D (6 bases). This CDR3 has 14 residues. Germline V CDR1 and CDR2: LGHDT, YNNKEL (reference sequence). Trimming left V 3 bases short and J 2 bases short, with 11 bases between. CDR3 DNA: TGTGCCAGCAGCCACGGCGGGGCCACCTACGAGCAGTACTTC. Amino acid sequence: CASSHGGATYEQYF.

This clonotype appeared many times. V and J are TRBV6-6 and TRBJ1-5; 7 bases line up with TRBD1. The CDR3 is 17 residues long. Germline V CDR1 and CDR2: MNHNY, SVGAGI (reference sequence). V gave up 0 bases and J gave up 6 bases; unmatched junction bases: 11. CDR3 amino acids: CASSYSNRQGGSQPQHF. The DNA of the CDR3 is TGTGCCAGCAGTTACTCCAACAGACAGGGTGGAAGTCAGCCCCAGCATTTT.

The rearrangement uses TRBV7-6 and TRBJ2-5, with D maybe TRBD2 (5 bases). The CDR3 runs 14 residues. V was clipped by 4 bases and J by 4 bases, with 13 bases between them. Germline-derived CDR1 and CDR2 are SGHVS and FNYEAQ. The CDR3 sequence is CASSSGLSVETQYF. In nucleotides, the CDR3 is TGTGCCAGCAGCTCAGGACTCTCTGTAGAGACCCAGTACTTC.